One and the same sample provided the 14 T cell receptor beta chains below, sequenced in a study of beta chain features in type 1 diabetes. The isolated RNA, all of it, was reverse transcribed, so expressed TCRB transcripts were what got sequenced. The method was immunoSEQ multiplex PCR; TCRdb's version includes in-frame clones alone and lacks a portion of them. This table has about 140,000 clones, around 7% appearing once. What was sequenced was central memory CD4+ T cells from blood. The origin of the receptors is a woman in her 30s in good health.

This clone was seen a single time. The gene calls are TRBV15 and TRBJ2-3; TRBD2 aligns across 13 bases. The CDR3 totals 16 residues. Germline V gene sequence: CDR1 LNHNV, CDR2 YYDKDF (reference sequence). The V and J ends lost 1 base and 3 bases, in that order; junction bases with no gene match: 1. CDR3 sequence reads: CATSRGTSGRTDTQYF. CDR3 DNA: TGTGCCACCAGCAGAGGGACTAGCGGGAGAACAGATACGCAGTATTTT.

This clone was counted at least ten times. This chain connects TRBV4-1 to TRBJ2-3; 7 bases agree with TRBD2. CDR3 length: 17 residues. Germline CDR1 reads MGHRA; CDR2 reads YSYEKL. The J segment lost 7 bases and the V segment lost 4 bases, leaving 17 bases of the junction unmatched. As DNA, the CDR3 is TGCGCCAGCAGCCCCAGATGGACTAGTGGACCCAGATATACGCAGTATTTT. It specifies CASSPRWTSGPRYTQYF.

This clone was seen repeatedly, ten times or more. V usage is TRBV7-2 and J usage is TRBJ2-3; D gene unclear. Between the trimmed V and J ends, which lost 1 base and 1 base, there was a span of 12 bases. Germline CDR1 is SGHTA and CDR2 is FQGNSA. The CDR3 has 16 amino acids. The CDR3 DNA reads TGTGCCAGCAGCTTAGGAAGTGGGCATGGCACAGATACGCAGTATTTT. It translates to CASSLGSGHGTDTQYF.

This clone was counted between two and nine times. V is TRBV2 and J is TRBJ2-2; maybe TRBD1 (6 bases). Germline CDR1 and CDR2: SNHLY and FYNNEI. V shed 6 bases and J shed 5 bases, with 16 bases lying between them. The length of the CDR3 is 15 residues. In nucleotides, the CDR3 is TGTGCCAGCAGACGAGAGACAGGCAAAACCGGGGAGCTGTTTTTT. This codes for CASRRETGKTGELFF. The entire variable domain, with the rest obtained from reference TRBV2 and TRBJ2-2, is as follows: EPEVTQTPSHQVTQMGQEVILRCVPISNHLYFYWYRQILGQKVEFLVSFYNNEISEKSEIFDDQFSVERPDGSNFTLKIRSTKLEDSAMYFCASRRETGKTGELFFGEGSRLTVL.

The chain uses TRBV5-1 and TRBJ2-2; 9 bases fit TRBD1. V lost 4 bases and J lost 2; bases outside the gene matches: 3. This CDR3 comprises 15 residues. Germline lookup yields CDR1 SGHRS and CDR2 YFSETQ. CDR3 in amino acids: CASSEGQGNTGELFF. DNA of the CDR3: TGCGCCAGCAGCGAGGGACAGGGAAACACCGGGGAGCTGTTTTTT.

The rearrangement uses TRBV9 and TRBJ1-3; 8 nucleotides match TRBD1. Germline loops: CDR1 SGDLS, CDR2 YYNGEE. This CDR3 is built from 16 residues. Losses at the gene ends were 4 bases for V and 0 bases for J; bases not matched to a gene: 6. The CDR3 protein is CASSTLTGASGNTIYF. The CDR3 bases are TGTGCCAGCAGCACCCTGACAGGGGCCTCTGGAAACACCATATATTTT.

This clone was seen more than once but under ten times. V and J are TRBV7-2 and TRBJ1-4; D possibly corresponds to TRBD1 (6 bases). This CDR3 has 15 residues. Germline-derived CDR1 and CDR2 are SGHTA and FQGNSA. The V end was cut by 1 base, the J end by 5 bases, with 11 bases between. The CDR3 reads CASSLVGQGNEKLFF. CDR3 nucleotides: TGTGCCAGCAGCTTAGTCGGCCAGGGGAATGAAAAACTGTTTTTT.

This clone was seen only a few times. The rearrangement joins TRBV21-1 to TRBJ2-1; TRBD2 is taken as the D call from the table, unchecked against the DNA. TRBV21-1 is described as a pseudogene. The CDR3 has 16 residues. CDR3 sequence: CASSKASSGRRSEQFF. The CDR3 bases are TGTGCCAGCAGCAAAGCTTCTAGCGGGAGGCGGAGTGAGCAGTTCTTC.

V usage is TRBV2 and J usage is TRBJ2-3, with 11 bases fitting TRBD2. J was trimmed by 0 bases and V by 7 bases; bases with no gene match: 3. CDR1 and CDR2 from the germline V gene are SNHLY and FYNNEI. There are 15 residues in the CDR3. The DNA of the CDR3 is TGTGCCAGCATAAGGACTAGCGGGAGCACAGATACGCAGTATTTT. Amino acids: CASIRTSGSTDTQYF.

This clone appeared a few times. This chain links TRBV7-9 with TRBJ1-5; D gene ambiguous. The V and J ends lost 0 bases and 0 bases respectively, with 12 bases between them. This CDR3 has 17 amino acids. Germline V CDR1 and CDR2: SEHNR, FQNEAQ (reference sequence). The CDR3 here is CASSLARAADSNQPQHF. The CDR3 DNA is TGTGCCAGCAGCTTAGCGAGGGCGGCAGATAGCAATCAGCCCCAGCATTTT.

This clone is deemed medium-sized (0.01 to 0.1%). The CDR3: CAAGQGHTGELFF. The CDR3 DNA follows: TGTGCCGCGGGACAGGGACACACCGGGGAGCTGTTTTTT. The chain has TRBV5-8 and TRBJ2-2, with 9 bases fitting TRBD1. From germline, CDR1 is SGHTS and CDR2 YDEGEE. The CDR3 totals 13 residues. J gave up 3 bases and V 10 bases, and 4 bases lay outside the gene matches.

There are a few counts of this clone. The chain links TRBV19 to TRBJ2-1, with 7 bases fitting TRBD2. This CDR3 is built from 14 residues. The V gene end was trimmed by 5 bases and the J gene end by 5 bases; junction bases not matched to a gene: 6. Germline V CDR1 and CDR2: LNHDA, SQIVND (reference sequence). CDR3 nucleotide sequence: TGTGCCAGTAGTCGGGGAGGGCCGGACAATGAGCAGTTCTTC. Residues: CASSRGGPDNEQFF.

A few counts support this clone. The chain uses TRBV5-1 and TRBJ2-1; 10 bases are shared with TRBD1. After removal of 4 bases from V and 5 bases from J, the junction contained 3 bases not matched to a gene. The CDR3 covers 14 residues. CDR1 and CDR2 (germline): SGHRS, YFSETQ. CDR3 amino acids: CASSIGTGDNEQFF. The DNA for the CDR3 is TGCGCCAGCAGCATTGGGACAGGGGACAATGAGCAGTTCTTC.

This clone has just a few counts. The genes are TRBV15 and TRBJ1-2; no clear D gene. V was cut by 0 bases and J by 11 bases, with 13 bases left in between. CDR1 and CDR2 from the germline V gene are LNHNV and YYDKDF (reference sequence). This CDR3 region has 13 residues. The DNA of the CDR3 is TGTGCCACCAGCAGAGACCGCGTATCTCGGTACACCTTC. It yields the protein CATSRDRVSRYTF.